Shown below are 15 T cell receptor beta chains from a single sample sequenced in a study of tumor-infiltrating lymphocytes in primary liver carcinoma (dated by TCRdb to between 2016 and 2019). Blood RNA was extracted from unsorted whole blood with TRIzol reagent; germline DNA came from the DNeasy Blood & Tissue kit. Sequencing was performed on an Illumina HiSeq 2500. Using a constant-region primer and ProtoScript II reverse transcriptase, TCRbeta-specific cDNA was reverse-transcribed from 450 to 650 ng total RNA. The TCRbeta libraries were prepared through three rounds of nested multiplex PCR following a slightly modified ARM-PCR procedure. Multiplex TRBV1-TRBV30 forward primers and a Cbeta reverse primer were used in the first two PCR rounds, each of which was run for roughly 10 cycles. The public sequencing data were trimmed at Q25 with fastp and processed into clonotypes with MiXCR by TCRdb, which kept only in-frame beta chains. Rows with a matching CDR3 protein are joined into one entry that keeps the most common DNA and genes. This sample has a few hundred thousand distinct CDR3 sequences in its table, and around three fifths of those were observed once. The top ten clones comprise more than 15% of the sample.

The specimen was peripheral blood. All receptors derive from a woman in her thirties with primary liver carcinoma and hepatitis B virus infection.

The rearrangement links TRBV11-3 to TRBJ2-2; D not resolved. CDR1 and CDR2 from the germline V gene are SGHNT and YENEEA. The CDR3 has 14 amino acids. V gave up 2 bases and J gave up 7 bases, with 11 bases separating them. This CDR3 is CASSLTCAGGELFF. As DNA, the CDR3 is TGTGCCAGCAGCTTAACGTGTGCCGGCGGGGAGCTGTTTTTT.

About this clonotype: Since a much larger clone is just one base distant, this may be a read error. The chain links TRBV6-5 to TRBJ1-1; no clear D gene. This CDR3 region has 14 residues. Trimming cost V 2 bases and J 7 bases, with 14 bases left between them. The germline gives CDR1 MNHEY, CDR2 SVGAGI. The CDR3 reads CASSYAHGSSEAFF. The CDR3 DNA is TGTGCCAGCAGTTACGCGCACGGTAGCAGTGAAGCTTTCTTT.

This clonotype showed up just once. The genes are TRBV6-2 or TRBV6-3 and TRBJ2-5; 7 bases line up with TRBD2. The ends lost 9 bases at V and 1 base at J; junction bases unmatched: 11. The CDR3 is 15 residues long. Germline V gene sequence: CDR1 MNHEY, CDR2 SVGEGT. CDR3 in amino acids: CARSLGLAVQETQYF. DNA for the CDR3: TGTGCCAGGAGCCTCGGGCTAGCGGTCCAAGAGACCCAGTACTTC.

This clonotype showed up just once. At one end, the junction sequence differs from germline, possibly due to a read error. The V gene is TRBV4-1, the J gene TRBJ2-1; 8 bases match TRBD2. This CDR3 contains 15 residues. CDR1 MGHRA and CDR2 YSYEKL come from the germline V gene. The CDR3 sequence is CSSSQLAATYNEQFF. The CDR3 nucleotides are TGCTCCAGCAGCCAACTAGCGGCGACCTACAATGAGCAGTTCTTC.

This clonotype was counted a few times. The rearrangement uses TRBV5-5 and TRBJ1-2; perhaps TRBD1 as D (6 bases). This CDR3 is built from 14 residues. Germline CDR1 SGHKS, CDR2 YYEKEE (reference sequence). Between the trimmed V and J ends, which lost 4 bases and 3 bases, there was a span of 13 bases. CDR3 protein: CASSSRTADYGYTF. The CDR3 nucleotides read TGTGCCAGCAGCAGCCGGACAGCGGACTATGGCTACACCTTC.

This clonotype was detected many times. The V and J genes are TRBV29-1 and TRBJ2-7, with a weak D call TRBD2 (5 bases). CDR1 is SQVTM and CDR2 is ANQGSEA in the germline V gene. The V and J ends lost 4 bases and 3 bases respectively, with 10 bases between them. This CDR3 is 12 amino acids long. The CDR3 DNA follows: TGCAGCGTTGGGCGGGTGGGCTACGAGCAGTACTTC. Its protein product is CSVGRVGYEQYF.

In this sample, this clonotype turned up once. This rearrangement joins TRBV11-3 to TRBJ1-1, with 8 bases that match TRBD1. In germline, CDR1 is SGHNT, CDR2 YENEEA. The CDR3 has 16 amino acids. V gave up 6 bases and J gave up 1 base; unmatched junction bases: 10. CDR3: CASSPGQVGQNTEAFF. The CDR3 DNA follows: TGTGCCAGCAGTCCGGGACAGGTGGGTCAGAACACTGAAGCTTTCTTT.

This clonotype has just a few counts. One base away lies a much larger clone, so this may be a sequencing read error. This chain connects TRBV12-3 or TRBV12-4 to TRBJ2-7, with 7 bases that match TRBD2. The CDR3 spans 14 residues. After removal of 0 bases from V and 5 bases from J, the junction contained 4 bases not matched to a gene. The chain's CDR3 is CASSLAGGWDEQYF. CDR3 bases: TGTGCCAGCAGTTTAGCGGGAGGGTGGGACGAGCAGTACTTC.

This clonotype was counted at least ten times. The rearrangement links TRBV5-6 to TRBJ2-3; the match to TRBD2 covers 8 bases. V trimming: 0 bases; J trimming: 8 bases; junction bases outside the gene matches: 2. The germline V gene has CDR1 SGHDT and CDR2 YYEEEE. The CDR3 has 13 residues. CDR3: CASSLAAGGTQYF. The CDR3 nucleotides are TGTGCCAGCAGCTTGGCTGCGGGGGGTACGCAGTATTTT.

The gene calls are TRBV6-5 and TRBJ2-1; D unclear. CDR1 is MNHEY and CDR2 is SVGAGI in the germline V gene. CDR3 length: 14 amino acids. V was pared by 4 bases and J by 4 bases, with 11 bases between. CDR3: CASSSTDRYNEQFF. The CDR3 nucleotides read TGTGCCAGCAGTTCCACTGACCGGTACAATGAGCAGTTCTTC.

Remarks on this clonotype: A much larger clone sits a single nucleotide away, making a read error possible. This chain joins TRBV4-1 and TRBJ2-5; no reliable D call. Trimming stripped 1 base from V and 5 bases from J, with 11 bases between. CDR3 length: 14 residues. The germline CDR1 and CDR2 sequences are MGHRA and YSYEKL. This CDR3 reads CASSQAAWWETQYF. The DNA of the CDR3 is TGCGCCAGCAGCCAAGCAGCTTGGTGGGAGACCCAGTACTTC.

This clonotype was observed many times. V and J are TRBV6-1 and TRBJ1-3; D is ambiguous. CDR3 length: 13 residues. Germline CDR1 is MNHNS and CDR2 is SASEGT. The V end was cut by 8 bases, the J end by 4 bases, with 12 bases between. CDR3 sequence (DNA): TGTGCCAGCTTTACTTCTACAGGAAACACCATATATTTT. This codes for CASFTSTGNTIYF.

Concerning this clonotype: A much more abundant neighbour one base away suggests this may be a read error. V usage is TRBV29-1 and J usage is TRBJ1-2; the D is unclear. The CDR3 totals 12 residues. Germline V CDR1 and CDR2: SQVTM, ANQGSEA. Trimming pared 6 bases from V and 3 bases from J, leaving 11 bases between. CDR3 sequence: CSVLDWDYGYTF. The CDR3 region has the DNA TGCAGCGTACTGGACTGGGACTATGGCTACACCTTC.

At least ten counts were recorded for this clonotype. As DNA, the CDR3 is TGTGCCAGCAGCCAAGTTGCGGAGTACCAAGAGACCCAGTACTTC. Translated, it gives CASSQVAEYQETQYF. The J gene is TRBJ2-5, the V gene TRBV4-2; D is uncertain. V was clipped by 1 base and J by 0 bases, with 9 bases between them. This CDR3 has 15 residues. CDR1 and CDR2 (germline): LGHNA, YNFKEQ.

This rearrangement joins TRBV6-5 to TRBJ1-3, with D perhaps TRBD1 (5 bases). The CDR3 totals 14 residues. V was pared by 7 bases and J by 4 bases, with 14 bases between. Germline CDR1 and CDR2: MNHEY and SVGAGI. The CDR3 protein is CASTDLGGGNTIYF. The CDR3 DNA follows: TGTGCCAGCACCGACCTCGGGGGGGGAAACACCATATATTTT.